One and the same sample provided the 31 T cell receptor beta chains below, sequenced in a study of tumour-infiltrating T cells in Burkitt lymphoma. The protocol was immunoSEQ multiplex PCR, while the TCRdb copy is restricted to in-frame clones and leaves out a portion. Here the sample spans some 15,000 clones, 30% being singletons. Sequenced input: tumor tissue. The source is a human donor with diffuse large B-cell lymphoma.

The rearrangement links TRBV27 to TRBJ2-3; unclear D gene. Trimming took off 0 bases at V and 0 bases at J, with 7 bases between the two ends. Germline CDR1 reads MNHEY; CDR2 reads SMNVEV (reference sequence). The CDR3 covers 15 residues. CDR3 DNA sequence: TGTGCCAGCAGTTTATCTCTCTATAGCACAGATACGCAGTATTTT. This gives the protein CASSLSLYSTDTQYF.

V usage is TRBV20-1 and J usage is TRBJ2-7, with D maybe TRBD2 (5 bases). Germline V gives CDR1 DFQATT, CDR2 SNEGSKA (reference sequence). The CDR3 length is 11 residues. Trimming stripped 6 bases from V and 5 bases from J, with 11 bases between. The CDR3 sequence is CSAGLYHEQYF. CDR3 bases: TGCAGTGCCGGACTCTACCACGAGCAGTACTTC.

The chain combines TRBV19 with TRBJ2-7; 7 bases agree with TRBD2. The ends lost 6 bases at V and 3 bases at J; junction bases unmatched: 8. Germline CDR1 reads LNHDA; CDR2 reads SQIVND (reference sequence). The length of the CDR3 is 14 residues. The DNA of the CDR3 is TGTGCCAGTAGCCCCTGGAGCGGGGACTACGAGCAGTACTTC. Its translation is CASSPWSGDYEQYF. The full variable domain, rest sourced from reference TRBV19 and TRBJ2-7, is DGGITQSPKYLFRKEGQNVTLSCEQNLNHDAMYWYRQDPGQGLRLIYYSQIVNDFQKGDIAEGYSVSREKKESFPLTVTSAQKNPTAFYLCASSPWSGDYEQYFGPGTRLTVT.

The chain carries TRBV4-1 and TRBJ1-5; D not certain. The CDR3 has 17 residues. V was pared by 0 bases and J by 4 bases, with 16 bases between. From germline, CDR1 is MGHRA and CDR2 YSYEKL. The CDR3 region is CASSQDLPSTVNQPQHF. DNA of the CDR3: TGCGCCAGCAGCCAAGATCTTCCGTCTACAGTAAATCAGCCCCAGCATTTT.

The J gene is TRBJ2-7, the V gene TRBV30; 9 bases are shared with TRBD1. Germline CDR1 is GTSNPN and CDR2 is SVGIG (reference sequence). The CDR3 is made up of 17 amino acids. V gave up 0 bases and J gave up 2 bases; unmatched junction bases: 11. The CDR3 is CAWSVPDGTGWTYEQYF. CDR3 DNA sequence: TGTGCCTGGAGTGTTCCCGACGGGACAGGGTGGACCTACGAGCAGTACTTC.

This clone was observed a handful of times. CDR3: CASSLEADYGYTF. CDR3 bases: TGTGCCAGCAGCTTAGAGGCAGACTATGGCTACACCTTC. The genes are TRBV7-9 and TRBJ1-2; D call uncertain. This CDR3 contains 13 residues. Germline V gene lookup returns CDR1 SEHNR and CDR2 FQNEAQ (reference sequence). V was shortened by 1 base and J by 3 bases, with 6 bases between the two germline ends.

A few counts support this clone. This rearrangement joins TRBV2 to TRBJ2-7, with D hard to call. V was shortened by 5 bases and J by 4 bases, with 15 bases between the two germline ends. There are 14 residues in the CDR3. Germline-derived CDR1 and CDR2 are SNHLY and FYNNEI. The CDR3 protein is CASSPGGYLYEQYF. The DNA for the CDR3 is TGTGCCAGCAGTCCGGGCGGCTATTTATACGAGCAGTACTTC.

V gene TRBV4-1 combines with J gene TRBJ2-7; the match to TRBD2 covers 9 bases. CDR3 size: 14 residues. CDR1 MGHRA and CDR2 YSYEKL come from the germline V gene. V lost 5 bases to trimming and J lost 6 bases; unmatched junction nucleotides: 8. In DNA, the CDR3 is TGCGCCAGCAGCACCTGGACTAGCGACCGCGAGCAGTACTTC. It codes for CASSTWTSDREQYF.

This clone was seen a few times. The chain joins TRBV27 to TRBJ1-2; unclear D gene. The CDR3 is 14 residues long. Trimming removed 2 bases from V and 4 bases from J, with 11 bases in between. Germline-derived CDR1 and CDR2 are MNHEY and SMNVEV (reference sequence). The CDR3 here is CASSLKGRGYGYTF. CDR3 sequence (DNA): TGTGCCAGCAGTTTAAAAGGGCGCGGCTATGGCTACACCTTC.

The chain uses TRBV2 and TRBJ2-3; TRBD2 matches 7 bases. The germline V gene has CDR1 SNHLY and CDR2 FYNNEI. The CDR3 contains 17 residues. Trimming at V came to 4 bases and at J to 6 bases, leaving 16 bases not matched to a gene. CDR3 loop: CASSAGAGAGLRDTQYF. CDR3 DNA: TGTGCCAGCAGTGCCGGGGCGGGAGCTGGTCTGAGGGATACGCAGTATTTT.

V gene TRBV5-4 combines with J gene TRBJ2-5; possible D gene TRBD2, 12 bases. The V gene's germline CDR1 is SGHNT and CDR2 YYREEE (reference sequence). The CDR3 runs to 20 residues. Trimming removed 4 bases at V and 5 bases at J, with 33 bases between. The CDR3 loop is CASSRDRGTSRTSGTETQYF. Written as DNA, the CDR3 is TGTGCCAGCAGCCGGGACAGGGGGACCTCGAGGACTAGCGGGACTGAGACCCAGTACTTC.

The chain is built from TRBV9 and TRBJ2-2, with 10 nucleotides matching TRBD1. The CDR3 spans 15 residues. V shed 5 bases, J shed 4 bases, and the junction held 5 bases outside the gene matches. Per germline, CDR1 SGDLS and CDR2 YYNGEE. The chain's CDR3 is CASSRQGAGTGELFF. For the CDR3, the DNA is TGTGCCAGCAGTAGACAGGGGGCGGGCACCGGGGAGCTGTTTTTT.

The rearrangement uses TRBV5-1 and TRBJ1-1; D uncertain. The V end lost 3 bases, the J end lost 2 bases, and 8 bases lay between the germline ends. Germline V CDR1 and CDR2: SGHRS, YFSETQ. The CDR3 covers 13 residues. The CDR3 here is CASSYQTNTEAFF. For the CDR3, the DNA is TGCGCCAGCAGCTATCAGACTAACACTGAAGCTTTCTTT. Drawing the rest from reference TRBV5-1 and TRBJ1-1, the complete variable domain is KAGVTQTPRYLIKTRGQQVTLSCSPISGHRSVSWYQQTPGQGLQFLFEYFSETQRNKGNFPGRFSGRQFSNSRSEMNVSTLELGDSALYLCASSYQTNTEAFFGQGTRLTVV.

J is TRBJ2-1 and V is TRBV4-2; 7 positions match TRBD1. The trim removed 1 base at V and 7 bases at J, leaving 13 bases unmatched. CDR3 size: 17 residues. Germline assignment: CDR1 LGHNA and CDR2 YNFKEQ. The DNA of the CDR3 is TGTGCCAGCAGCCAAGGGTCGACAGGGATTTTATTAAATGAGCAGTTCTTC. Residues: CASSQGSTGILLNEQFF.

V is TRBV6-1 and J is TRBJ1-5, with a possible D match to TRBD1 (5 bases). V lost 8 bases, J lost 5 bases, and 16 bases lay in between. Germline V CDR1 and CDR2: MNHNS, SASEGT. The length of the CDR3 is 14 residues. In nucleotides, the CDR3 is TGTGCCAGCCCGGGACGAAGAAGTTATCAGCCCCAGCATTTT. Its protein product is CASPGRRSYQPQHF.

The chain carries TRBV28 and TRBJ2-7, with 11 bases matching TRBD2. The CDR3 contains 15 residues. From germline, CDR1 is MDHEN and CDR2 SYDVKM. The V and J ends lost 1 base and 4 bases, in that order; junction bases with no gene match: 3. The CDR3 spells CASSLFGTSGYEQYF. DNA for the CDR3: TGTGCCAGCAGTTTATTCGGGACTAGCGGTTACGAGCAGTACTTC.

This clone was detected a few times. The rearrangement links TRBV15 to TRBJ1-5, with a possible D match to TRBD1 (6 bases). Looked up from germline, CDR1 is LNHNV and CDR2 is YYDKDF (reference sequence). Trimming pared 3 bases from V and 4 bases from J, leaving 13 bases between. CDR3 size: 15 residues. CDR3 nucleotide sequence: TGTGCCACCAGCAGTAACAGGGTTAAAAATCAGCCCCAGCATTTT. Protein sequence: CATSSNRVKNQPQHF.

The CDR3 nucleotides are TGTGCCACCTCCAGGGGGGCTAGTTCGTGGACCAACACCGGGGAGCTGTTTTTT. It codes for CATSRGASSWTNTGELFF. J is TRBJ2-2 and V is TRBV15; tentative D call: TRBD1 (7 bases). Germline CDR1 is LNHNV and CDR2 is YYDKDF (reference sequence). V was cut by 8 bases and J by 2 bases, with 24 bases left in between. The CDR3 has 18 amino acids.

This chain connects TRBV7-2 to TRBJ2-7; the D is unclear. The CDR3 runs to 14 residues. Germline V lookup: CDR1 SGHTA, CDR2 FQGNSA. V was shortened by 1 base and J by 5 bases, with 12 bases between the two germline ends. CDR3 region: CASSLEGSIDEQYF. CDR3 bases: TGTGCCAGCAGCTTAGAGGGCAGTATAGACGAGCAGTACTTC.

The V and J genes are TRBV30 and TRBJ2-7, with D uncertain. This CDR3 is built from 14 residues. Deletions cut 1 base from V and 6 bases from J, with 16 bases between. In germline, CDR1 is GTSNPN, CDR2 SVGIG (reference sequence). The CDR3 coding sequence is TGTGCCTGGAGTGACGGGCGGTACCCTTCCGAGCAGTACTTC. Amino acids: CAWSDGRYPSEQYF.

This clone occurred a few times. The V gene is TRBV27, the J gene TRBJ2-6; D is uncertain. The CDR3 runs 16 residues. V was shortened by 0 bases and J by 0 bases, with 6 bases between the two germline ends. Germline CDR1 and CDR2: MNHEY and SMNVEV (reference sequence). This CDR3 is CASSLSSLSGANVLTF. The DNA for the CDR3 is TGTGCCAGCAGTTTATCGTCCCTCTCTGGGGCCAACGTCCTGACTTTC.

The chain has TRBV4-1 and TRBJ2-6; 9 nucleotides agree with TRBD1. The germline gives CDR1 MGHRA, CDR2 YSYEKL. Trimming took 0 bases from V and 0 from J; bases not matched to a gene: 12. This CDR3 contains 21 residues. For the CDR3, the DNA is TGCGCCAGCAGCCAAGAGGTCCCCCCGACAGGGGGAAACTCTGGGGCCAACGTCCTGACTTTC. Translation: CASSQEVPPTGGNSGANVLTF.

This chain joins TRBV7-9 and TRBJ2-1; D uncertain. Trimming shortened V by 3 bases and J by 5 bases, and 8 bases separated the two germline ends. Germline V gives CDR1 SEHNR, CDR2 FQNEAQ (reference sequence). The CDR3 is 13 residues long. CDR3: CASSFRLDNEQFF. CDR3 sequence (DNA): TGTGCCAGCAGCTTTAGATTGGACAATGAGCAGTTCTTC.

The rearrangement joins TRBV10-3 to TRBJ2-5; the D gene is possibly TRBD2 (5 bases). Trimming pared 5 bases from V and 4 bases from J, leaving 11 bases between. This CDR3 has 13 amino acids. Germline V CDR1 and CDR2: ENHRY, SYGVKD. The DNA of the CDR3 is TGTGCCATCAGTAATGGCGGGCCAGAGACCCAGTACTTC. Translation gives CAISNGGPETQYF.

V is TRBV30 and J is TRBJ2-2, with 10 bases aligning to TRBD1. CDR3 length equals 17 residues. Germline V gene sequence: CDR1 GTSNPN, CDR2 SVGIG (reference sequence). J gave up 4 bases and V 2 bases, and 10 bases lay outside the gene matches. Here the CDR3 reads CAWSLKQTGGGTGELFF. DNA of the CDR3: TGTGCCTGGAGTTTGAAACAGACAGGGGGCGGCACCGGGGAGCTGTTTTTT.

This chain connects TRBV7-2 to TRBJ2-1; no firm D call. Germline CDR1 SGHTA, CDR2 FQGNSA. The CDR3 covers 13 residues. Trimming left V 3 bases short and J 8 bases short, with 11 bases between. The CDR3 region is CASSFAGWDEQFF. The DNA for the CDR3 is TGTGCCAGCAGCTTTGCCGGGTGGGATGAGCAGTTCTTC. Together with reference TRBV7-2 and TRBJ2-1, the CDR3 gives the full variable domain: GAGVSQSPSNKVTEKGKDVELRCDPISGHTALYWYRQSLGQGLEFLIYFQGNSAPDKSGLPSDRFSAERTGGSVSTLTIQRTQQEDSAVYLCASSFAGWDEQFFGPGTRLTVL.

This clone has more than one count but fewer than ten. The genes are TRBV20-1 and TRBJ1-2; maybe TRBD1 (6 bases). Trimming took 6 bases from V and 8 from J, leaving 13 bases between them. CDR3 length equals 11 residues. Germline V gene sequence: CDR1 DFQATT, CDR2 SNEGSKA (reference sequence). The CDR3 coding sequence is TGCAGTGCAGTAGAGGGGGAGGGCTACACCTTC. Amino acids: CSAVEGEGYTF.

The V and J genes are TRBV2 and TRBJ1-4; D remains ambiguous. Germline CDR1 SNHLY, CDR2 FYNNEI. CDR3 length: 12 amino acids. The V end lost 7 bases, the J end lost 8 bases, and 11 bases lay between the germline ends. The DNA for the CDR3 is TGTGCCAGCAACGATGGGGTAGAAAAACTGTTTTTT. This codes for CASNDGVEKLFF.

This clone has a handful of counts. The chain couples TRBV11-1 to TRBJ2-2; 9 bases agree with TRBD1. Germline V gene data show CDR1 as SGHAT and CDR2 as FQDESV (reference sequence). The V and J ends lost 5 bases and 3 bases, in that order; junction bases with no gene match: 13. The CDR3 runs to 18 residues. The CDR3 bases are TGTGCCAGCAGCCCAGGCGCTTGGGGACAGGGTGACACCGGGGAGCTGTTTTTT. Protein sequence: CASSPGAWGQGDTGELFF.

This clone came up a few times. The rearrangement uses TRBV15 and TRBJ1-4, with D tentatively TRBD1 (5 bases). Germline V gene lookup returns CDR1 LNHNV and CDR2 YYDKDF (reference sequence). V lost 0 bases to trimming and J lost 8 bases, with 10 bases between them. There are 14 residues in the CDR3. CDR3 nucleotide sequence: TGTGCCACCAGCAGAGATGATTGGGGCGAAAAACTGTTTTTT. It specifies CATSRDDWGEKLFF.

The chain has TRBV7-9 and TRBJ2-7, with TRBD1 matching 7 bases. The CDR3 spans 14 residues. With V trimmed by 3 bases and J by 5 bases, 7 bases remained unmatched. CDR1 SEHNR and CDR2 FQNEAQ come from the germline V gene (reference sequence). CDR3 sequence (DNA): TGTGCCAGCAGCTTCTCCGACAGGGAGCACGAGCAGTACTTC. Protein: CASSFSDREHEQYF.